This T cell receptor beta chain emerged from a study of cytomegalovirus exposure and HLA in healthy donors. With 60 Vbeta and 13 Jbeta primers, the PCR was carried out. Method: immunoSEQ multiplex PCR; TCRdb's copy keeps in-frame clones and lacks some. The sample holds about 140,000 clones; just under 80% are singletons and the top ten take about 2.2%. In the case of this clone: The target antigen is unknown.

Findings and caveats of the study: The authors later found TCR association rates varying by HLA locus, with DRB1 most and HLA-C fewest.

Sequenced: PBMCs. The sequence came from a man between 25 and 39 years old in good health and CMV-seronegative.

CDR3 bases: TGTGCCAGTAGTATTCAGACAGGAACCTATGGCTACACCTTC. This sequence encodes CASSIQTGTYGYTF. The V and J genes are TRBV19 and TRBJ1-2, with D possibly matching TRBD1 (6 bases). This CDR3 has 14 amino acids. The ends were cut back, 3 bases at V and 4 bases at J, with 12 bases in the middle. The V gene's germline CDR1 is LNHDA and CDR2 SQIVND (reference sequence).